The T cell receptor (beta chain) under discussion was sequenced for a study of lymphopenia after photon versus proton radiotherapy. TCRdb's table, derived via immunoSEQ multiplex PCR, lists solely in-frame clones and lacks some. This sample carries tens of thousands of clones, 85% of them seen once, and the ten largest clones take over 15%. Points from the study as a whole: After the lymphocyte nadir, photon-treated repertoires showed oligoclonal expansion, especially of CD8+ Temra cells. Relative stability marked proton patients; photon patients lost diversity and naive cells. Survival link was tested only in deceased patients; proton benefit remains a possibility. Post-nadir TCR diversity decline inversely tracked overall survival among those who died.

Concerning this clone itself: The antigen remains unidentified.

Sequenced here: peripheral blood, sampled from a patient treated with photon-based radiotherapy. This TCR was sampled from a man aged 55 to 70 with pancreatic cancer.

CDR3 residues: CASSLPGLAGGVSRETQYF. The CDR3 nucleotides are TGTGCCAGCAGCTTACCGGGCCTAGCGGGGGGAGTATCAAGGGAGACCCAGTACTTC. J is TRBJ2-5 and V is TRBV7-9; 11 bases align to TRBD2. Germline V CDR1 and CDR2: SEHNR, FQNEAQ (reference sequence). The CDR3 length is 19 residues. Germline trimming cut 2 bases from V and 5 bases from J; bases unmatched to any gene: 16. Based on the CDR3 plus reference TRBV7-9 and TRBJ2-5, the full variable domain is DTGVSQNPRHKITKRGQNVTFRCDPISEHNRLYWYRQTLGQGPEFLTYFQNEAQLEKSRLLSDRFSAERPKGSFSTLEIQRTEQGDSAMYLCASSLPGLAGGVSRETQYFGPGTRLLVL.